This T cell receptor beta chain was obtained from a study of T cells in Graves' hyperthyroidism and ophthalmopathy. In its sample, this clonotype was seen many times. Its target is not known. Researchers amplified the TCR beta CDR3 regions from RNA transcripts. Primed by the HTBI set, a first-round RT-PCR was run on the TCR CDR3. One entry per CDR3 protein, called by TCRdb with MiXCR from the multiplex PCR reads. This sample has hundreds of thousands of distinct CDR3 sequences, with roughly 40% found just once. Trimming left V 1 base short and J 4 bases short, with 11 bases between. CDR3 length: 15 amino acids. Germline CDR1 is MGHRA and CDR2 is YSYEKL. When ophthalmopathy did not progress within 18 months, Graves' hyperthyroidism was considered stable. Patients were aged 18 to 65, had disease duration under 2 months, and had newly diagnosed hyperthyroidism. Fresh 10 ml peripheral blood yielded PBMCs.

Points from the study as a whole: Most thyroid clonotypes that were expanded above 0.001 also turned up in blood.

Specimen: blood. This sequence joins TRBV4-1 and TRBJ1-5; D is unresolved. The source is a man aged 18 to 29 with Graves' hyperthyroidism. For the CDR3, the DNA is TGCGCCAGCAGCCAAGGGGTGGGAGGGAATCAGCCCCAGCATTTT. Amino acids: CASSQGVGGNQPQHF.